This T cell receptor beta chain stems from a study of blood T cell repertoires in COVID-19 (dated by TCRdb to the early 2020s). The study in broad terms: The collaborator samples originated in the United States, Italy and Spain and spanned the acute and convalescent phases of COVID-19. The material from the prospective study consisted of cDNA or gDNA derived from T cells, B-cell-depleted T cells, or PBMCs. Subjects who had been exposed to COVID-19, were actively infected with it, or had recovered from it provided the deeply sampled blood TCRbeta repertoires that made up the dataset. The repertoires were released in a freely available public database intended as a resource for research on the immune response to SARS-CoV-2. The samples were drawn from two sources: the first 160 participants of the ongoing ImmuneRACE study, and fewer than 1,500 subjects contributed by 6 global collaborators. A de-identified subject ID, COVID-19 status, age in years and sex were almost always included in the sample metadata. Where available, HLA class I and class II types were obtained from metadata supplied by the sample provider rather than from assay-based typing.

Each collaborating institution followed its own protocols to collect whole blood in K2EDTA tubes. For TCRbeta analysis, collaborators shipped samples in one of three forms: frozen whole blood, isolated PBMCs, or DNA extracted from either of those sample types. CDR1 and CDR2 are read off the germline V gene (reference sequence) as LNHDA and SQIVND. A distance of 11 bases separates the germline ends of V and J, which lose 11 bases and 3 bases respectively. The CDR3 covers 12 residues, taking in both the cysteine and the phenylalanine. Only the CDR3 part of the read is kept: 36 bases, read in frame from the first base. As to this clone: The clone's antigen remains unknown. No base quality values were provided; no much bigger clone lies one nucleotide off.

Study-wide conclusions, independent of this receptor: How much clinical and demographic metadata was included differed by source and by participant, and the metadata was provided uncurated.

TCRbeta CDR3 regions were amplified from genomic DNA using the immunoSEQ Assay, a bias-controlled multiplex PCR. The source study handled its data this way. Nucleated cell counts per sample were estimated from amplification of reference gene primers within the assay. To quantify the absolute abundance of each unique TCRbeta CDR3 rearrangement, sequence reads were collapsed and filtered. For each sample, productive Simpson clonality was calculated as the square root of Simpson's diversity index over productive rearrangements. TCRdb mirrors the immuneACCESS table, restricted to in-frame sequences. Some clones are absent from its copies; in checked studies, under half trace to an unresolved V gene, and the reason for the others is unknown. That table is the source of V, J and clone size, and D and trimming were worked out from the DNA. In this sample the table shows approximately 140,000 clones, around four fifths of which occur a single time. The biggest ten clones account for under 2.5% of the sample.

The receptor's source is a man between 65 and 85 years old with acute or convalescent COVID-19. The sequencing sample was made of peripheral blood. The chain is encoded by TRBV19 joined to TRBJ2-1; D gene: possibly TRBD2, on 5 matching bases. The nucleotide sequence reads TGTGCCTGCCGGGAAGACTACAATGAGCAGTTCTTC. This sequence encodes CACREDYNEQFF. This CDR3, with the reference TRBV19 and TRBJ2-1 proteins standing in past its ends, gives the full variable domain DGGITQSPKYLFRKEGQNVTLSCEQNLNHDAMYWYRQDPGQGLRLIYYSQIVNDFQKGDIAEGYSVSREKKESFPLTVTSAQKNPTAFYLCACREDYNEQFFGPGTRLTVL.